This TCR beta chain was recovered during a study of cytomegalovirus exposure and HLA in healthy donors (TCRdb year 2017). Background for the entire study: An earlier analysis of roughly 500 of the donors reported about 290 Gb of sequence data and 117 million unique TCR beta sequences from around 200 million T cells. The study combined high-throughput TCR immunosequencing, statistical association of individual TCRs with disease status, and machine learning to predict cytomegalovirus infection status. Of the roughly 400 genotyped donors, roughly 80% were placed in the genetic ancestry cluster associated with self-reported Caucasian donors. The number of donors typed differed by locus, with roughly 620-630 for A, B, C, DRB1 and DQB1, about 500 for DQA1, over 600 for DPA1, and under 490 for DPB1. An earlier analysis of approximately 580 of the donors used high-throughput TCR beta sequencing to judge whether each TCR beta V gene segment behaved as functional or pseudogenic. The later analysis used no new phenotypic data to find candidate immune exposures, relying instead on TCR beta sequences and their occurrence across donors. All discovery cohort repertoires had been generated using a single sequencing platform. HLA typing included class I and class II loci at four-digit resolution. On average, 235,054 unique TCR beta nucleotide sequences were sequenced per donor among 300 to 500 genotyped donors of the cohort, with roughly 18% of those sequences being non-productive. In addition to the first cohort of 666 subjects, a separate validation cohort of approximately 130 different subjects was used. Genome-wide SNP genotypes for about 55% of the roughly 670 donors were used in a later genetic analysis, which treated that subset as a discovery cohort. The T cell repertoires of several hundred subjects were profiled by immunosequencing and related to cytomegalovirus serostatus. Donor age, sex, ethnicity and CMV serostatus were compiled alongside the repertoire data. The study was designed to test whether signatures of past pathogen exposure could be identified by cataloging public T cell receptors. Several DR-DQ haplotypes were handled as single units for association and clustering because linkage in the cohort was strong. Roughly 300 gigabases of sequencing data and around 80 million unique TCR sequences made up an early release that covered around 640 HLA-typed donors. A later analysis re-examined previously published TCR beta repertoires from roughly 650 donors and added high-resolution HLA genotyping to investigate patterns of TCR occurrence. Overall results and qualifications from the work: Some IMGT-functional V segments, including TRBV6-2 and TRBV6-3, could not be told apart with the 87-base-pair reads, so those segments were excluded. A group of highly shared sequence variants was considered likely to be a technical artifact of the sequencing pipeline. Linkage disequilibrium might explain the correlated functional status among segregating V segments, but an unknown experimental factor could not be ruled out. Because counts were too low, roughly 18 rarely observed V segments, including chromosome 9 orphons, were left out of the earlier analysis of some 640 of the donors. It was suggested by the authors that the approach could potentially be generalized to other disease states and immunological phenotypes. A total of roughly 160 TCR beta chains were listed by the study as associated with cytomegalovirus. In a later analysis, most CMV-associated TCR beta chains were found to appear HLA-restricted, with HLA associations seemingly driven largely by CMV exposure. Sequencing depth was assumed to be roughly uniform across donors in the presence/absence analyses, though that assumption may not hold. In an earlier analysis of some 550 of the donors, most TCR beta V segments were observed in productive rearrangements about 87% or about 30% of the time, broadly matching IMGT annotations. In a later analysis, HLA-associated TCR beta chains showed more clonal expansion and lower generation probabilities than non-associated chains that were equally common. The only immune exposure information available for the cohort was CMV serostatus. A later genetic analysis associated a missense DCLRE1C variant with V-gene and J-gene trimming of TCR beta chains, and an independent cohort replicated the association. A later genetic analysis reported fewer N-insertions in productive TCRs among donors in an Asian-associated ancestry cluster than the approximately 670-donor mean. Across donors, most TCR sequences were observed very rarely, whereas some public TCRs were present in many individuals. In a later analysis, some 18,000 TCR beta sequences were associated with specific HLA alleles at a false discovery rate of 0.05. In a later analysis, TCR association rates were found to vary across HLA loci, with the most associated TCRs seen for DRB1 alleles and the fewest for HLA-C alleles. When HLA alleles, especially DR and DQ, strongly co-occurred, attributing TCR associations to individual alleles was difficult. The classifier was reported to diagnose cytomegalovirus status with high specificity and sensitivity in both the original and validation cohorts. A few of the identified cytomegalovirus-associated TCR beta chains were confirmed in vitro to be specific for cytomegalovirus antigens. Because some donors lacked HLA typing at each locus, the association tests relied only on the typed subset. Several of the top co-occurrence clusters appeared to be linked to parvovirus B19, influenza, CMV and Epstein-Barr virus, according to a later analysis. The cohort was sequenced for TCR beta chains only, and without alpha or paired-chain data the features that could be detected were limited. A further reported finding was that TCR beta sequences accurately predicted the HLA-A and HLA-B alleles for most subjects in the first cohort.

This clone appeared once. Its antigen is unknown. Base quality data are lacking; no much larger clone is found one base away. In total, approximately 610 healthy bone marrow donors made up the cohort. Cohort members were all nominally healthy when sampled, although unrecorded immune exposures were likely present. The donor tested CMV seronegative and was one of the 352 seronegative cohort members. A peripheral blood sample was provided by each donor, and peripheral blood mononuclear cells were used for TCR beta sequencing. Genomic DNA was extracted from the blood cell samples with the Qiagen DNeasy Blood Extraction Kit. CDR1 and CDR2 are read off the germline V gene as MNHNS and SASEGT. The CDR3 goes from the cysteine to the phenylalanine over 13 residues. CDR3 DNA only is kept here, 39 bases in frame from base 1. V is cut back by 6 bases and J by 7 bases, with 8 bases in the junction unmatched. Libraries were built with the immunoSEQ multiplex PCR assay. For the multiplex PCR, a mixture combining 60 forward primers for TCR Vbeta segments and 13 reverse primers for TCR Jbeta segments was used. A multiplex PCR assay on genomic DNA amplified the CDR3 region of rearranged TCR beta genes. The Illumina HiSeq System was used to sequence the amplified TCR beta libraries as 87-base-pair reads. As for the authors' bioinformatics: A later analysis tallied around 87 million unique TCR beta chains across the 610 or so repertoires, and some 12 million of those chains were shared by two or more donors. A nearest-neighbor algorithm error-corrected the raw reads and collapsed the reads into unique sequences, merging closely related sequences to remove PCR and sequencing errors. CDR3 sequences were aligned to IMGT reference sequences to assign V, D and J gene segments. For a sequence to be retained, a match of at least six nucleotides to both a V gene segment and a J gene segment was required. Rearrangements were called productive when the CDR3 lacked stop codons and stayed in frame with V and J; all others were non-productive. CDR3 was defined by IMGT convention, running from the second conserved V-encoded cysteine to the conserved J-encoded phenylalanine. In an earlier analysis of roughly 610 of the donors, sequences lacking an unambiguous match to a single V gene segment were excluded. An earlier analysis of over 450 of the donors classified V segments as functional when productive rearrangements were above 56.7% and as segregating when the standard deviation between donors was above 5%. A statistical classification framework was developed to diagnose cytomegalovirus status using the catalog of TCR beta chain sequences. In a later analysis, TCR nucleotide sequences were compared against IMGT/GENE-DB human TR gene sequences so that V and J genes could be assigned. The TCRdist pipeline was used in a later analysis to assign CDR3 sequences and most-parsimonious VDJ recombination scenarios. A later analysis defined each TCR beta chain by its CDR3 amino acid sequence plus V-gene family, and excluded reads lacking a unique V-gene family. To address suspected cross-contamination and a sequencing artifact, a later analysis removed a few hundred highly shared, low-generation-probability nucleotide sequences. A later analysis calculated a clonal expansion index for each public chain from normalized within-repertoire ranks of inferred template counts. A later analysis computed generation probabilities with a VDJ recombination model fitted to out-of-frame rearrangements, and checked the results against IGoR. In a later analysis, hypergeometric tests were used to score TCR-TCR, TCR-HLA and TCR-CMV co-occurrence, with a repertoire-size bias correction applied to TCR pairs. A later analysis estimated false discovery rates by permuting HLA or CMV assignments 20 times. A later analysis grouped co-occurring TCRs with DBSCAN, adding TCRdist sequence similarity when clustering within HLA-allele-positive subsets. Co-occurrence clustering excluded repertoires with fewer than 30,000 or more than 120,000 public chains, plus five with anomalous nucleotide sharing. TCRdb took this table from immuneACCESS and kept in-frame rearrangements with V and J called. Such tables lack part of the clones; where checked against another copy, unresolved V genes explain under half of the gap, and the rest is unexplained. The V and J calls and clone size come from that table; D and trimming were worked out from the DNA. Within this sample are approximately 100,000 clones, with roughly 70% of them counted one time only. The ten largest clones add up to 8.5% to 12% of the sample.

The sequence derives from a man aged 50-59 years in good health and CMV-seronegative. Specimen: PBMCs. The chain is encoded by TRBV6-1 joined to TRBJ2-5, with TRBD1 identical over 7 junction bases. The DNA reads as follows: TGTGCCAGCAGAGGGGACAGCCTCGGGACCCAGTACTTC. Its product reads: CASRGDSLGTQYF.